The rows below give T cell receptor beta chains drawn from one sample of a study of cytomegalovirus exposure and HLA in healthy donors. Method: immunoSEQ multiplex PCR; TCRdb's copy keeps in-frame clones and lacks some. The sample shows 130,000 to 150,000 clones, just under 80% of them seen only once. Sequencing was carried out using PBMCs. The receptors shown here come from a man aged 25-45 years in good health and CMV-seronegative. The CDR3 runs from the conserved cysteine through the conserved F or W. The order of the fields is D gene, V gene, CDR3 protein. D genes are given only for firm matches.

d_call: NA; v_call: TRBV28; cdr3_aa: CASSSPGGYTF
d_call: TRBD2; v_call: TRBV10-3; cdr3_aa: CAISEGRLAGNEADTQYF
d_call: NA; v_call: TRBV5-1; cdr3_aa: CASSYDGETQYF
d_call: TRBD1; v_call: TRBV6-4; cdr3_aa: CASSRTGDTEAFF
d_call: TRBD2; v_call: TRBV7-3; cdr3_aa: CASSSGLAGVREQYF
d_call: TRBD2; v_call: TRBV5-1; cdr3_aa: CASSLDLAGGTYNEQFF
d_call: NA; v_call: TRBV9; cdr3_aa: CASSVDGPSYNEQFF
d_call: TRBD1; v_call: TRBV29-1; cdr3_aa: CSAERQGSYEQYF
d_call: NA; v_call: TRBV2; cdr3_aa: CATGLPGIQYF
d_call: NA; v_call: TRBV4-1; cdr3_aa: CASSQNREYTEAFF
d_call: TRBD1; v_call: TRBV6-5; cdr3_aa: CASSDREDEKLFF
d_call: NA; v_call: TRBV5-6; cdr3_aa: CASNSWGGNYEQYF
d_call: NA; v_call: TRBV9; cdr3_aa: CASSVATGGETQYF
d_call: NA; v_call: TRBV7-6; cdr3_aa: CASSLAVQGNYNEQFF
d_call: TRBD2; v_call: TRBV28; cdr3_aa: CASRTSGFNPRNTGELFF
d_call: NA; v_call: TRBV11-3; cdr3_aa: CASSLAGAGEQFF
d_call: NA; v_call: TRBV2; cdr3_aa: CASSERSVLEQYF
d_call: NA; v_call: TRBV6-1; cdr3_aa: CASSGSGTRAKNIQYF
d_call: TRBD1; v_call: TRBV2; cdr3_aa: CASRATGTGYEQYF
d_call: NA; v_call: TRBV5-6; cdr3_aa: CASSLGHGNTIYF
d_call: NA; v_call: TRBV7-9; cdr3_aa: CASSLEDRSTIMPQHF
d_call: NA; v_call: TRBV27; cdr3_aa: CASSVTQGYGYTF
d_call: TRBD1; v_call: TRBV7-8; cdr3_aa: CASSGDSHNQPQHF
d_call: NA; v_call: TRBV10-1; cdr3_aa: CAVRNEQFF
d_call: TRBD1; v_call: TRBV6-5; cdr3_aa: CASSSSSGQYYGYTF
d_call: TRBD1; v_call: TRBV18; cdr3_aa: CASSPGQISSYEQYF
d_call: TRBD1; v_call: TRBV28; cdr3_aa: CASSSTGAPGEKLFF
d_call: TRBD1; v_call: TRBV19; cdr3_aa: CATRRGANEKLFF
d_call: TRBD2; v_call: TRBV19; cdr3_aa: CASSISGSLGNEQFF
d_call: NA; v_call: TRBV28; cdr3_aa: CASSLAAAYNQPQHF
d_call: NA; v_call: TRBV4-1; cdr3_aa: CASTRGPVFNEKLFF
d_call: TRBD1; v_call: TRBV19; cdr3_aa: CASSHWMDRDDTEAFF
d_call: TRBD2; v_call: TRBV29-1; cdr3_aa: CSVQRGVNEQFF